One and the same sample provided the 9 T cell receptor beta chains below, sequenced in a study of blood T cell repertoires in COVID-19. Method: immunoSEQ multiplex PCR; TCRdb's copy keeps in-frame clones and lacks some. The table records tens of thousands of clones, 90% to 95% of them present only once. Sequencing input: peripheral blood. The receptor source for this set is a man aged 55-75 years with active or convalescent COVID-19.

The chain joins TRBV20-1 to TRBJ1-6, with D unclear. Germline V gives CDR1 DFQATT, CDR2 SNEGSKA (reference sequence). The germline V and J ends were trimmed by 3 bases and 7 bases, with 13 bases remaining between them. The CDR3 runs to 14 residues. The CDR3 nucleotides are TGCAGTGCTAGTACGGGTTTTAAGAATTCACCCCTCCACTTT. This gives the protein CSASTGFKNSPLHF.

The J gene is TRBJ1-5, the V gene TRBV7-6, with TRBD1 identical over 9 bases. The germline CDR1 and CDR2 sequences are SGHVS and FNYEAQ. The CDR3 is 16 residues long. J lost 2 bases, V lost 5 bases, and 7 bases had no gene match. The CDR3 sequence is CASSPGTGPGNQPQHF. CDR3 coding DNA: TGTGCCAGCAGCCCCGGGACAGGGCCAGGCAATCAGCCCCAGCATTTT.

V is TRBV5-1 and J is TRBJ1-3; TRBD1 agrees at 9 bases. The CDR3 extends over 15 amino acids. V gave up 2 bases and J gave up 4 bases; unmatched junction bases: 4. Germline CDR1 is SGHRS and CDR2 is YFSETQ. The CDR3 region is CASSFDRGEGNTIYF. CDR3 nucleotide sequence: TGCGCCAGCAGCTTTGACAGGGGGGAAGGAAACACCATATATTTT.

This chain uses TRBV30 with TRBJ1-1; possible D gene TRBD1, 6 bases. The CDR3 has 16 amino acids. Germline V CDR1 and CDR2: GTSNPN, SVGIG (reference sequence). V lost 4 bases, J lost 2 bases, and 20 bases lay in between. The CDR3, as DNA: TGTGCCTGGAAAAAGCGCGGACAGAACTTTAACACTGAAGCTTTCTTT. Encoded protein: CAWKKRGQNFNTEAFF. Supplemented by reference TRBV30 and TRBJ1-1, the full variable domain reads SQTIHQWPATLVQPVGSPLSLECTVEGTSNPNLYWYRQAAGRGLQLLFYSVGIGQISSEVPQNLSASRPQDRQFILSSKKLLLSDSGFYLCAWKKRGQNFNTEAFFGQGTRLTVV.

The sample holds a few counts of this clone. The J gene is TRBJ1-3, the V gene TRBV28, with D perhaps TRBD1 (5 bases). Trimming left V 4 bases short and J 0 bases short, with 7 bases between. CDR1 MDHEN and CDR2 SYDVKM come from the germline V gene. The CDR3 is 14 amino acids. The chain's CDR3 is CASSSGFSGNTIYF. The CDR3 DNA reads TGTGCCAGCAGTTCAGGGTTCTCTGGAAACACCATATATTTT.

The chain uses TRBV7-3 and TRBJ2-7, with 10 positions matching TRBD2. The V segment lost 1 base and the J segment 5 bases; nucleotides outside the gene matches: 5. Germline V lookup: CDR1 SGHTA, CDR2 FQGTGA. The CDR3 runs to 15 residues. The CDR3 region is CASSLKGTSVHEQYF. Here the CDR3 DNA reads TGTGCCAGCAGCTTAAAAGGGACTAGCGTCCACGAGCAGTACTTC.

DNA for the CDR3: TGCGCCAGCAGCTCCTATACAGGGGGCGTCACCGGGGAGCTGTTTTTT. Translation gives CASSSYTGGVTGELFF. This sequence joins TRBV5-1 and TRBJ2-2, with 9 positions matching TRBD1. The CDR3 runs 16 residues. Trimming took 3 bases from V and 4 from J; bases not matched to a gene: 7. Germline CDR1 and CDR2: SGHRS and YFSETQ.

The CDR3 nucleotides are TGTGCCAGCAGTGAAGGAACAGGGCACTACAATGAGCAGTTCTTC. Protein product: CASSEGTGHYNEQFF. The chain joins TRBV6-1 to TRBJ2-1; D may be TRBD1 (6 bases). V lost 1 base and J 3 bases, leaving 10 bases between the germline ends. The CDR3 contains 15 residues. CDR1 MNHNS and CDR2 SASEGT come from the germline V gene.

The chain joins TRBV2 to TRBJ2-2; 7 bases agree with TRBD2. V trimming: 5 bases; J trimming: 5 bases; junction bases outside the gene matches: 2. This CDR3 is 13 amino acids long. The germline V gene encodes CDR1 SNHLY and CDR2 FYNNEI. CDR3 coding DNA: TGTGCCAGCAGTATGGGGGGGACCGGGGAGCTGTTTTTT. Translation: CASSMGGTGELFF.